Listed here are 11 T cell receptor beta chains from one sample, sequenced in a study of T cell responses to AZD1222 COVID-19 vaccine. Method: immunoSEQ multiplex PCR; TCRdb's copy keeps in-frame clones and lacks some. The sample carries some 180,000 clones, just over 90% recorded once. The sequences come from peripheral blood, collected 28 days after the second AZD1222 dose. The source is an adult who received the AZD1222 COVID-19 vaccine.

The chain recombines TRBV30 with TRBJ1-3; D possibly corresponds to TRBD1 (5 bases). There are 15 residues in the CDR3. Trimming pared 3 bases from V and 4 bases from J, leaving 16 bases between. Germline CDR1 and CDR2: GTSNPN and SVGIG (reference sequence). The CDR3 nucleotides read TGTGCCTGGAGCATATTCGGACGGACAGGAAACACCATATATTTT. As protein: CAWSIFGRTGNTIYF.

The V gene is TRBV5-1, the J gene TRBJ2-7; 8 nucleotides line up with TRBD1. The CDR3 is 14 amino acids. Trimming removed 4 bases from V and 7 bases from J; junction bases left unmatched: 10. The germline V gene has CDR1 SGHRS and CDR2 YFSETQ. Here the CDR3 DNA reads TGCGCCAGCAGCCCGGGACAGGTCTCTTGGGAGCAGTACTTC. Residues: CASSPGQVSWEQYF.

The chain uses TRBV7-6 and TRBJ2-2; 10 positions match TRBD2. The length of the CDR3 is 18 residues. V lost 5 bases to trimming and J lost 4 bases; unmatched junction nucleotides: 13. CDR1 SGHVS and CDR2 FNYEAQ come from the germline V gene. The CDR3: CASSRRSGRAVVTGELFF. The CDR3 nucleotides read TGTGCCAGCAGCCGAAGAAGCGGGAGGGCCGTCGTCACCGGGGAGCTGTTTTTT.

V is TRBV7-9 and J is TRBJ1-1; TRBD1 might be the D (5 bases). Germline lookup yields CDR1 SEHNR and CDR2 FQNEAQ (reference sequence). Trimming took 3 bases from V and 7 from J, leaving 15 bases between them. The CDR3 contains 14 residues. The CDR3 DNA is TGTGCCAGCAGCTTCCCAGTGGAGAGGGGTGAAGCTTTCTTT. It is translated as CASSFPVERGEAFF.

The DNA for the CDR3 is TGTGCCAGTACCTACACCCGGGACAGGGGCCCCTATGGCTACACCTTC. Its protein product is CASTYTRDRGPYGYTF. The chain has TRBV19 and TRBJ1-2; TRBD1 agrees at 10 bases. Germline V gene sequence: CDR1 LNHDA, CDR2 SQIVND (reference sequence). The length of the CDR3 is 16 residues. The trim removed 7 bases at V and 4 bases at J, leaving 12 bases unmatched.

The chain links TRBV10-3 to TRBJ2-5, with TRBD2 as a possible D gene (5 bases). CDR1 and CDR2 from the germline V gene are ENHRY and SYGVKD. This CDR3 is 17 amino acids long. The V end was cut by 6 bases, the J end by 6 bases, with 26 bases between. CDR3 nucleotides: TGTGCCATCAGCACACTTACCGGGTCCCCCGACGGGAAGACCCAGTACTTC. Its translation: CAISTLTGSPDGKTQYF.

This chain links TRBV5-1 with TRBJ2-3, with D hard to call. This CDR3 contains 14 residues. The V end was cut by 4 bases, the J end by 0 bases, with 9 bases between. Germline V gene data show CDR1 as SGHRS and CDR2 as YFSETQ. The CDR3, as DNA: TGCGCCAGCAGCCCGTTCGGTAGCACAGATACGCAGTATTTT. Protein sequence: CASSPFGSTDTQYF.

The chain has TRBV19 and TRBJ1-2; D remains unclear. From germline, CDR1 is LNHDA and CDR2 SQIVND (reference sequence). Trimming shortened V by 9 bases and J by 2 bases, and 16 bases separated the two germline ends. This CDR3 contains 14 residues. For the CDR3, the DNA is TGTGCCAGCCTAGACCCGGGGAGGAACTATGGCTACACCTTC. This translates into CASLDPGRNYGYTF.

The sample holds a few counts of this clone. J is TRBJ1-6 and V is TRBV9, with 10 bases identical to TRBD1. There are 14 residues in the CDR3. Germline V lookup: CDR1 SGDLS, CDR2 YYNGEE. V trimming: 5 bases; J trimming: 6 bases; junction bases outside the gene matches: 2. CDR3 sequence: CASSGQGGNSPLHF. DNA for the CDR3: TGTGCCAGCAGTGGACAGGGGGGTAATTCACCCCTCCACTTT.

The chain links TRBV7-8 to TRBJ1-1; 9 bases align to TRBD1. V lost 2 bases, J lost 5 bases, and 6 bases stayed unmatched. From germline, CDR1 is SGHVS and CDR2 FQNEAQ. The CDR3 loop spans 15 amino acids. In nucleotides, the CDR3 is TGTGCCAGCAGCTTACCGGGACAGGGACCGACTGAAGCTTTCTTT. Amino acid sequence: CASSLPGQGPTEAFF. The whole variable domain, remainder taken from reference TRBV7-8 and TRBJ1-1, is GAGVSQSPRYKVAKRGQDVALRCDPISGHVSLFWYQQALGQGPEFLTYFQNEAQLDKSGLPSDRFFAERPEGSVSTLKIQRTQQEDSAVYLCASSLPGQGPTEAFFGQGTRLTVV.

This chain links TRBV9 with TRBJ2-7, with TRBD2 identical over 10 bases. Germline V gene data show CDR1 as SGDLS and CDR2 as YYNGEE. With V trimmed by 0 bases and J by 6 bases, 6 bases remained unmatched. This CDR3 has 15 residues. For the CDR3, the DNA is TGTGCCAGCAGCGTAGGGCTAGCGGGAGAGGGCGAGCAGTACTTC. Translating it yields CASSVGLAGEGEQYF.